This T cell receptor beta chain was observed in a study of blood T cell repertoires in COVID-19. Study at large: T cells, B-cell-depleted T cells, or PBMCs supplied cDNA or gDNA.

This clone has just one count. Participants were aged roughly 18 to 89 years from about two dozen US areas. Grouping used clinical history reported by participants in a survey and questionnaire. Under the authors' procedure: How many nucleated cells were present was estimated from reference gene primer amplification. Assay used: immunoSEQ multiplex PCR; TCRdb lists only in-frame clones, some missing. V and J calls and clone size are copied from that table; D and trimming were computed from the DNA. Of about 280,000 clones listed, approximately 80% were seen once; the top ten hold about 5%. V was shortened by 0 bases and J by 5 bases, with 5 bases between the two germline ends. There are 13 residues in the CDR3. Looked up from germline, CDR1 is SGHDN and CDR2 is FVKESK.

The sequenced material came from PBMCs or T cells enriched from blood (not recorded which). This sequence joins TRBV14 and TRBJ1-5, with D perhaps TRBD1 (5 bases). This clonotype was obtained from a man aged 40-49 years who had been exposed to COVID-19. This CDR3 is CASSQDRDQPQHF. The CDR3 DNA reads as TGTGCCAGCAGCCAAGACAGGGATCAGCCCCAGCATTTT.